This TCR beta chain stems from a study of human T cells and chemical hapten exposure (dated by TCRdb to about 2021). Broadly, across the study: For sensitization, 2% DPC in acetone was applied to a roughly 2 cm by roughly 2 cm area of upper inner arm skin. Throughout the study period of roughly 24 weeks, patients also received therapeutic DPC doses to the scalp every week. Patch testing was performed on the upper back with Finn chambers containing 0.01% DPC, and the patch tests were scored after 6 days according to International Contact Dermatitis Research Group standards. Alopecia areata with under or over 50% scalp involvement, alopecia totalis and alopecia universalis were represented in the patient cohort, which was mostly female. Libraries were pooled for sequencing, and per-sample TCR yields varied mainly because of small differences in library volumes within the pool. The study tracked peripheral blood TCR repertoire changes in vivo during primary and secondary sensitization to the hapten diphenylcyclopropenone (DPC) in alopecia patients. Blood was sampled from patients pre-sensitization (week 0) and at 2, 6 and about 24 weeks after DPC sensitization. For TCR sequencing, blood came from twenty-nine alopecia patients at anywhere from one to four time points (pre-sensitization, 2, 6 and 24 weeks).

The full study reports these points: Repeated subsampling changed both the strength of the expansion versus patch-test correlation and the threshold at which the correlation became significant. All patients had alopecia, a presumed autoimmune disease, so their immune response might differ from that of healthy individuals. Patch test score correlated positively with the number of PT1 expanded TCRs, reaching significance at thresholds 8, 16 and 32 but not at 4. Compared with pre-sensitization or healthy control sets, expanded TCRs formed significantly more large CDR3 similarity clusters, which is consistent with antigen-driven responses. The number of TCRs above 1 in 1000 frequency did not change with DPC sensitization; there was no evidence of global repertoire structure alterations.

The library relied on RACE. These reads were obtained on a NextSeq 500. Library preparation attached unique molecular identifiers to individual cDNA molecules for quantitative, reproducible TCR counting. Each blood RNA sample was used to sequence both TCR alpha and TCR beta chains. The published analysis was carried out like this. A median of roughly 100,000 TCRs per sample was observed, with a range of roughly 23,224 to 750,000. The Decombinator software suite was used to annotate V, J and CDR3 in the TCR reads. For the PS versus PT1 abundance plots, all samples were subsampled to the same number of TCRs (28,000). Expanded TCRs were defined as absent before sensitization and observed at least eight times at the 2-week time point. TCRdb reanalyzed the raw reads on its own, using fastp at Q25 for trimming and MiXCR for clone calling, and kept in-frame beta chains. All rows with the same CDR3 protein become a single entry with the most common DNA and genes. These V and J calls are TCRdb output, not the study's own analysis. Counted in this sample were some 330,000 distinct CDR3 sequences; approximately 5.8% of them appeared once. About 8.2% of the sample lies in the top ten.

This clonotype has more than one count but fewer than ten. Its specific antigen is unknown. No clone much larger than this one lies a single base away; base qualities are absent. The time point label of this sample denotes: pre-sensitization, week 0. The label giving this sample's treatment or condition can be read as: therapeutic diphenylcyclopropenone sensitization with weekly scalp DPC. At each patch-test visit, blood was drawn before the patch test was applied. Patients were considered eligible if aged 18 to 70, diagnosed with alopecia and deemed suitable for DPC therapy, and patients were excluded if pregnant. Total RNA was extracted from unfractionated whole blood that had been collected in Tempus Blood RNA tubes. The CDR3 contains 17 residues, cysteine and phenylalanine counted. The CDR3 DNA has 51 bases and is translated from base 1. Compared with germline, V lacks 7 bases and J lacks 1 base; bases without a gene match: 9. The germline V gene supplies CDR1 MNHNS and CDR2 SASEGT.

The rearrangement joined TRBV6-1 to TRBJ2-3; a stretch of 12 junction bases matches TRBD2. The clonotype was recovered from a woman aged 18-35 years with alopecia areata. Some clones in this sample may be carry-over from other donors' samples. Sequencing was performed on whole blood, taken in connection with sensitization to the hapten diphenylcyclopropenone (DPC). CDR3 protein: CASTNARLAGGTDTQYF. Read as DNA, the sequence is TGTGCCAGCACCAACGCCCGACTAGCGGGGGGCACAGATACGCAGTATTTT.